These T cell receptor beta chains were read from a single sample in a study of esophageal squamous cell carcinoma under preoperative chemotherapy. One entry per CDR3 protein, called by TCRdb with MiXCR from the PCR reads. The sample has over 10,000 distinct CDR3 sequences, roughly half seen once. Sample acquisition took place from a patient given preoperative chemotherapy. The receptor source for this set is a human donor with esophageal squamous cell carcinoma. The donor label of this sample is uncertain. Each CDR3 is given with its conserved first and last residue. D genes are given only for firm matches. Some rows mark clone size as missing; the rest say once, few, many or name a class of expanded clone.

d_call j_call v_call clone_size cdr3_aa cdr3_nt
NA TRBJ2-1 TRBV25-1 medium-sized CASSPGRAMWQETQFF TGTGCCAGCAGCCCGGGACGGGCGATGTGGCAAGAGACCCAGTTCTTC
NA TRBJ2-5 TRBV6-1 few CASSSPRGEGETQYF TGTGCCAGCAGCTCCCCCAGGGGTGAGGGGGAGACCCAGTACTTC
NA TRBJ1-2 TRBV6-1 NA CASGGTGGRGYGYTF TGTGCCAGCGGAGGCACGGGGGGCAGAGGATATGGCTACACCTTC
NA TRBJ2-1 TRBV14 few CASSQDIGGHNEQFF TGTGCCAGCAGCCAAGATATCGGAGGCCACAATGAGCAGTTCTTC
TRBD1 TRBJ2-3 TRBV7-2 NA CASSSYQGADTQYF TGTGCCAGCAGCTCTTACCAGGGGGCAGATACGCAGTATTTT
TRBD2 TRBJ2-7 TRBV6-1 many CASRRTRGWGEQYF TGTGCCAGCAGAAGGACTAGAGGGTGGGGTGAGCAGTACTTC
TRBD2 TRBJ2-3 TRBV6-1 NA CASKLAESKTSRSF TGTGCCAGCAAACTAGCGGAGAGCAAAACATCGCGGTCTTTT
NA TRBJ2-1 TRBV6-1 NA CASTLQTTLYNEQFF TGTGCCAGCACCTTACAGACGACCCTGTACAATGAGCAGTTCTTC
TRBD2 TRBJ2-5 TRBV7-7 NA CASSLPGGVETQYF TGTGCTAGCAGCTTACCGGGGGGAGTAGAGACCCAGTACTTC
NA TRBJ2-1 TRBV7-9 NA CASSSFNEQFF TGTGCCAGCAGCTCATTCAATGAGCAGTTCTTC
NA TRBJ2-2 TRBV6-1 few CATHGNTGELFF TGTGCCACGCACGGGAACACCGGGGAGCTGTTTTTT
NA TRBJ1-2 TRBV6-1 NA CASSEATDNYGYTF TGTGCCAGCAGTGAAGCGACAGATAACTATGGCTACACCTTC
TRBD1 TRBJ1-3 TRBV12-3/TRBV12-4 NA CARRAPGTGENTIYF TGTGCCAGAAGAGCTCCCGGGACAGGGGAAAACACCATATATTTT
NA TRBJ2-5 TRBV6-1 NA CASTTLSNEQYF TGTGCCAGCACGACTCTTTCCAATGAGCAGTACTTC
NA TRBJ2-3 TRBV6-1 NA CAGLGGGGSDTQYF TGTGCGGGGCTCGGGGGCGGGGGATCAGATACCCAGTATTTC
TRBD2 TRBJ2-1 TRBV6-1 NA CASTVAGVMDEQFF TGTGCCAGCACAGTAGCGGGAGTGATGGATGAGCAGTTCTTC
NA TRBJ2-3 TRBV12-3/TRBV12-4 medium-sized CASSRLEGYTQYF TGTGCCAGCAGTCGACTCGAGGGGTATACGCAGTATTTT
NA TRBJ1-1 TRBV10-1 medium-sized CASSGNRNTEAFF TGCGCCAGCAGTGGAAACAGGAACACTGAAGCTTTCTTT
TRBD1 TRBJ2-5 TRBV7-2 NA CANGGTVCQETQYF TGTGCCAACGGTGGGACAGTCTGCCAAGAGACCCAGTACTTC
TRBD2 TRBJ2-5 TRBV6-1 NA CARPGLAANEQYF TGTGCCAGACCGGGACTAGCGGCCAATGAGCAGTACTTC
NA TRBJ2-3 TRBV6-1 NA CASSEVKDTDTQYF TGTGCCAGCAGTGAAGTCAAGGACACAGATACGCAGTATTTT
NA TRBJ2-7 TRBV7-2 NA CASSLGRQNYEQYF TGTGCCAGCAGCTTAGGAAGGCAGAACTACGAGCAGTACTTC
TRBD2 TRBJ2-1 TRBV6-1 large CASSEDPSGREPEQFF TGTGCCAGCAGTGAAGACCCTAGCGGGAGAGAACCTGAGCAGTTCTTC
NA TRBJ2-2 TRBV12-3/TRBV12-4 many CASSLGMEGPGELFF TGTGCCAGCAGTTTAGGGATGGAGGGGCCCGGGGAGCTGTTTTTT
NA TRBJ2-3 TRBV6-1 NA CASSPLKAVSTDTQYF TGTGCCAGCAGTCCCCTAAAGGCTGTGAGCACAGATACGCAGTATTTT
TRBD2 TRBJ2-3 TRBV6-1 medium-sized CASSEVLAGGPTDTQYF TGTGCCAGCAGTGAAGTTCTAGCGGGAGGGCCGACAGATACGCAGTATTTT
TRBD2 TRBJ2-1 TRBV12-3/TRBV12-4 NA CASSSLTSVYNEQFF TGTGCCAGCAGCTCATTAACTAGCGTCTACAATGAGCAGTTCTTC
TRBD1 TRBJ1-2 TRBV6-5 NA CASSYAGQGAVNYGYTF TGTGCCAGCAGTTACGCTGGTCAGGGGGCTGTTAACTATGGCTACACCTTC
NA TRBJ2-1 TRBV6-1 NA CASSDRVGKNTQFF TGTGCCAGCAGTGACAGGGTGGGCAAAAATACGCAGTTCTTT
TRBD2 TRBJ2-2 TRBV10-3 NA CAIQGLAGGAGALFF TGTGCCATTCAGGGACTAGCTGGAGGGGCCGGGGCGCTGTTTTTT
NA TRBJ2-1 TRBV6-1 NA CASFAPAGSEQFF TGTGCCAGCTTCGCACCCGCCGGCAGTGAGCAGTTCTTC
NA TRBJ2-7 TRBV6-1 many CASRGQPYEQYF TGTGCCAGCAGGGGACAACCTTACGAGCAGTACTTC
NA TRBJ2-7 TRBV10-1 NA CASSEGGSSYEQYF TGCGCCAGCAGTGAGGGAGGGAGCTCCTACGAGCAGTACTTC
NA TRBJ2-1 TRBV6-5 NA CASSYGVVNEQFF TGTGCCAGCAGTTACGGTGTTGTCAATGAGCAGTTCTTC
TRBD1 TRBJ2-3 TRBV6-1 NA CASRDQGAFSTDTQYF TGTGCCAGCAGGGACCAGGGGGCTTTTAGCACAGATACGCAGTATTTC
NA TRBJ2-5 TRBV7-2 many CASSLGVSEGTQYF TGTGCCAGCAGCTTAGGGGTTAGCGAGGGCACCCAGTACTTC